Given below is one TCR beta chain in context. What it binds is unknown. The data were obtained in a study of cytomegalovirus exposure and HLA in healthy donors. Findings of the study overall: According to reports, the classifier identified cytomegalovirus status with high specificity and sensitivity. An assumption of roughly uniform sequencing depth across donors underlay the presence/absence analyses.

Primers for the PCR totalled 60 Vbeta and 13 Jbeta. Repertoires were generated with immunoSEQ multiplex PCR, while TCRdb's copy carries only in-frame clones and drops some. The profile shows about 130,000 clones, 8% to 9.5% of them singletons. V dropped 5 bases and J dropped 3; count of bases not matched to a gene: 2. This CDR3 contains 14 residues. The germline gives CDR1 MNHNS, CDR2 SASEGT. The rearrangement links TRBV6-1 to TRBJ2-7; 12 bases line up with TRBD2. This TCR was recovered from a man aged 35-49 years in good health and CMV-seronegative. Sequences were obtained from PBMCs. The CDR3 loop is CASSPLAGGYEQYF. The CDR3 bases are TGTGCCAGCAGTCCACTAGCGGGGGGCTACGAGCAGTACTTC.